This section outlines one T cell receptor (beta chain) sequence together with its context. The sample comes from a study of blood T cell repertoires in COVID-19. This CDR3 region has 15 residues. The germline V gene has CDR1 LGHNA and CDR2 YNFKEQ. The V segment lost 4 bases and the J segment 2 bases; nucleotides outside the gene matches: 8. Method: immunoSEQ multiplex PCR; TCRdb's copy keeps in-frame clones and lacks some. The table shows around 150,000 clones, with approximately 89% occurring only once. Sequences were obtained from peripheral blood. The rearrangement uses TRBV4-2 and TRBJ2-7, with TRBD1 matching over 7 bases. This TCR derives from a man between 60 and 70 years old with active or convalescent COVID-19. CDR3 sequence reads: CASSRPDRETYEQYF. In nucleotides, the CDR3 is TGTGCCAGCAGCCGACCAGACAGGGAAACCTACGAGCAGTACTTC.